A selection of T cell receptor beta chains follows, all from one sample in a study of breast tumors, draining lymph nodes, adjacent tissues. TCRdb re-derived calls from the multiplex PCR reads in MiXCR, one entry per CDR3 protein. The profile shows 84,000 or so distinct CDR3 sequences, approximately 28% of them singletons. Sequencing used axillary lymph node tissue. These receptors came from a female donor with breast cancer. Some clones in this sample may be carry-over from other donors' samples. CDR3s include the opening cysteine and the closing phenylalanine or tryptophan. D genes are given only for firm matches. Size is omitted from some rows. Given values are once, few, many or a class for expanded clones.

>.|TRBJ1-2|.|TRBV20-1
CSARSDPNYGYTF
TGCAGTGCTAGATCGGACCCTAACTATGGCTACACCTTC
>TRBD2|TRBJ2-2|many|TRBV6-1
CASSLSGGDGELFF
TGTGCCAGCAGTCTTAGCGGGGGGGACGGGGAGCTGTTTTTT
>TRBD2|TRBJ2-3|many|TRBV30
CAWSPSGTDTQYF
TGTGCCTGGAGCCCTAGCGGTACAGATACGCAGTATTTT
>TRBD1|TRBJ1-2|many|TRBV6-6
CASSHPGQGLTF
TGTGCCAGCAGTCACCCGGGACAGGGTCTAACCTTC
>.|TRBJ2-7|.|TRBV14
CASSQVLHPHEQYF
TGTGCCAGCAGCCAAGTTCTACATCCCCACGAGCAGTACTTC
>.|TRBJ1-2|.|TRBV5-6
CASSLSSYLTSNYGYTF
TGTGCCAGCAGCTTGAGCAGTTATCTTACCTCTAACTATGGCTACACCTTC
>TRBD2|TRBJ2-4|.|TRBV12-3/TRBV12-4
CASRGGAKNIQYF
TGTGCCAGCAGGGGGGGGGCCAAAAACATTCAGTACTTC
>.|TRBJ1-1|many|TRBV29-1
CSVGGSLNTEAFF
TGCAGCGTTGGAGGGAGCTTGAACACTGAAGCTTTCTTT
>.|TRBJ2-7|many|TRBV5-5
CASSLLQSYEQYF
TGTGCCAGCAGCTTGTTACAGTCCTACGAGCAGTACTTC
>TRBD1|TRBJ2-3|many|TRBV6-5
CASRKTGSATDTQYF
TGTGCCAGCAGAAAGACAGGGTCGGCAACAGATACGCAGTATTTT
>TRBD2|TRBJ2-7|few|TRBV6-2/TRBV6-3
CTSSDGLAGTYEQYF
TGTACCAGCAGTGACGGACTAGCGGGAACCTACGAGCAGTACTTC
>TRBD2|TRBJ2-7|many|TRBV14
CASRLAGSSYEQYF
TGTGCCAGCAGGCTAGCGGGGAGCTCCTACGAGCAGTACTTC
>.|TRBJ1-2|many|TRBV7-9
CASSTSRGQYGYTF
TGTGCCAGCAGCACCTCCCGTGGGCAATATGGCTACACCTTC
>.|TRBJ2-7|many|TRBV7-2
CASSGYYEQYF
TGTGCCAGCAGCGGGTACTACGAGCAGTACTTC
>.|TRBJ1-3|many|TRBV10-1
CASGGGYGGNTIYF
TGCGCCAGCGGGGGGGGTTATGGTGGAAACACCATATATTTT
>.|TRBJ1-3|many|TRBV9
CASSVELSHSGNTIYF
TGTGCCAGCAGCGTAGAGTTATCCCACTCTGGAAACACCATATATTTT
>TRBD1|TRBJ1-1|few|TRBV5-5
CASGTGAFNTEAFF
TGTGCCAGCGGGACAGGGGCCTTCAACACTGAAGCTTTCTTT
>.|TRBJ2-5|.|TRBV7-9
CASSLARGIRTHQETQYF
TGTGCCAGCAGCTTAGCACGGGGAATCAGGACACATCAAGAGACCCAGTACTTC
>.|TRBJ1-1|.|TRBV9
CASSPRDHGEAFF
TGTGCCAGCTCCCCACGAGACCACGGCGAAGCTTTCTTT
>.|TRBJ1-4|many|TRBV14
CASSQEGRGWEKLFF
TGTGCCAGCAGCCAAGAAGGTAGGGGCTGGGAAAAACTGTTTTTT
>.|TRBJ1-6|many|TRBV14
CASSTGSSYNSPLHF
TGTGCCAGCTCTACAGGGAGCTCCTATAATTCACCCCTCCACTTT
>TRBD1|TRBJ1-2|many|TRBV20-1
CSAREGQQVLGYGYTF
TGCAGTGCTAGAGAGGGACAGCAAGTTTTGGGGTATGGCTACACCTTC
>TRBD1|TRBJ1-1|few|TRBV19
CASSRGQMNTEAFF
TGTGCCAGTAGCCGGGGACAGATGAACACTGAAGCTTTCTTT
>.|TRBJ1-2|.|TRBV10-1
CASSDRGGYTLEGGANGYTF
TGCGCCAGCAGTGACAGGGGTGGCTACACCTTAGAGGGGGGGGCGAATGGCTACACCTTC
>.|TRBJ2-7|many|TRBV11-2
CASSPSGLPYEQYF
TGTGCCAGCAGCCCGTCGGGACTCCCGTACGAGCAGTACTTC
>TRBD2|TRBJ2-7|many|TRBV20-1
CSASHGRVEQYF
TGCAGTGCTAGTCACGGGAGGGTCGAGCAGTACTTC
>TRBD2|TRBJ2-7|many|TRBV20-1
CSAPWNPGGLYEQYF
TGCAGTGCCCCCTGGAATCCGGGAGGCCTCTACGAGCAGTACTTC
>.|TRBJ1-2|many|TRBV12-3/TRBV12-4
CASSPGHWVYGYTF
TGTGCCAGCAGCCCAGGACACTGGGTCTATGGCTACACCTTC
>.|TRBJ2-5|many|TRBV6-6
CASSPDQGYETQYF
TGTGCCAGCAGTCCCGACCAGGGTTATGAGACCCAGTACTTC
>.|TRBJ2-7|many|TRBV5-8
CASSRGAYEQYF
TGTGCCAGCAGCCGGGGAGCCTACGAGCAGTACTTC
>.|TRBJ2-7|many|TRBV15
CATSRTRGPFHEQYF
TGTGCCACCAGCAGGACCCGGGGCCCATTCCACGAGCAGTACTTC
>TRBD1|TRBJ1-2|many|TRBV6-2/TRBV6-3
CASSYSTGVGYTF
TGTGCCAGCAGTTACTCGACAGGGGTCGGCTACACCTTC
>.|TRBJ2-3|.|TRBV18
CASSPTKVGTDTPYF
TGTGCCAGCTCACCGACGAAAGTAGGCACGGATACGCCGTATTTT
>.|TRBJ1-5|many|TRBV5-6
CASSFLGGSNQPQHF
TGTGCCAGCAGCTTTCTCGGGGGTAGCAATCAGCCCCAGCATTTT
>.|TRBJ1-3|many|TRBV15
CATSRDRQGNTIYF
TGTGCCACCAGCAGAGATCGACAGGGAAACACCATATATTTT
>.|TRBJ2-3|many|TRBV6-6
CASSLGIPNTDTQYF
TGTGCCAGCAGCTTAGGGATACCCAACACAGATACGCAGTATTTT
>TRBD1|TRBJ1-2|many|TRBV30
CATGTGGYGYTF
TGTGCCACCGGGACAGGGGGGTATGGCTACACCTTC
>TRBD1|TRBJ2-1|.|TRBV2
CASSERQGSYNEQFF
TGTGCCAGCAGTGAGCGACAGGGCTCCTACAATGAGCAGTTCTTC
>TRBD2|TRBJ2-5|many|TRBV11-3
CASSLIRSPGLASGRMRETQYF
TGTGCCAGCAGCTTAATCCGGAGCCCGGGTCTCGCTAGCGGGAGAATGAGGGAGACCCAGTACTTC
>TRBD1|TRBJ1-6|once|TRBV11-2
CAGSSGDRGNSPLHF
TGTGCCGGCAGCTCAGGGGACAGGGGTAATTCACCCCTCCACTTT
>TRBD2|TRBJ2-5|.|TRBV20-1
CSARVIAGGPETQYF
TGCAGTGCTAGGGTTATAGCGGGAGGGCCGGAGACCCAGTACTTC
>.|TRBJ1-4|.|TRBV29-1
CSVDMGGIDGKLFF
TGCAGCGTTGATATGGGGGGCATTGATGGAAAACTGTTTTTT
>.|TRBJ1-5|.|TRBV29-1
CSVEDRPQHF
TGCAGCGTTGAGGATCGGCCCCAGCATTTT
>.|TRBJ2-3|many|TRBV6-5
CASSYQGPWDTQYF
TGTGCCAGCAGTTACCAGGGGCCCTGGGATACGCAGTATTTT
>TRBD1|TRBJ2-4|many|TRBV10-2
CASRQGLAKNIQYF
TGCGCCAGTCGACAGGGATTAGCCAAAAACATTCAGTACTTC
>.|TRBJ1-2|many|TRBV13
CASSLGGGDYGYTF
TGTGCCAGCAGCTTAGGGGGGGGAGACTATGGCTACACCTTC
>TRBD1|TRBJ2-1|many|TRBV4-2
CASSQEGSGTGGAHNEQFF
TGTGCCAGCAGCCAAGAGGGGTCCGGGACAGGGGGCGCCCACAATGAGCAGTTCTTC
>.|TRBJ2-7|medium-sized|TRBV5-1
CASSLLASSRYEQYF
TGCGCCAGCAGCTTGCTAGCTAGCAGTCGGTACGAGCAGTACTTC
>.|TRBJ2-1|.|TRBV5-1
CASSPRDGSSYEQFF
TGCGCCAGCAGCCCTCGGGACGGAAGCTCCTACGAGCAGTTCTTC
>TRBD2|TRBJ2-3|many|TRBV29-1
CSVEGLAGAGHFADTQYF
TGCAGCGTTGAAGGGCTAGCGGGAGCTGGGCACTTCGCAGATACGCAGTATTTT
>TRBD1|TRBJ1-4|.|TRBV10-3
CAAGQGRCEKLFF
TGTGCCGCCGGACAGGGGCGGTGTGAAAAACTGTTTTTT
>TRBD1|TRBJ2-3|many|TRBV9
CASSAPRGQGARYTDTQYF
TGTGCCAGCAGCGCCCCAAGGGGACAGGGGGCGAGGTACACAGATACGCAGTATTTT
>TRBD2|TRBJ2-3|many|TRBV30
CAWSVAAGGRDTQYF
TGTGCCTGGAGTGTTGCAGCGGGGGGGCGAGATACGCAGTATTTT
>.|TRBJ2-5|many|TRBV5-1
CASNPGNSQETQYF
TGCGCCAGCAACCCCGGGAACAGCCAAGAGACCCAGTACTTC
>.|TRBJ2-1|.|TRBV6-2/TRBV6-3
CASSHANNEQFF
TGTGCCAGCAGTCACGCTAACAATGAGCAGTTCTTC